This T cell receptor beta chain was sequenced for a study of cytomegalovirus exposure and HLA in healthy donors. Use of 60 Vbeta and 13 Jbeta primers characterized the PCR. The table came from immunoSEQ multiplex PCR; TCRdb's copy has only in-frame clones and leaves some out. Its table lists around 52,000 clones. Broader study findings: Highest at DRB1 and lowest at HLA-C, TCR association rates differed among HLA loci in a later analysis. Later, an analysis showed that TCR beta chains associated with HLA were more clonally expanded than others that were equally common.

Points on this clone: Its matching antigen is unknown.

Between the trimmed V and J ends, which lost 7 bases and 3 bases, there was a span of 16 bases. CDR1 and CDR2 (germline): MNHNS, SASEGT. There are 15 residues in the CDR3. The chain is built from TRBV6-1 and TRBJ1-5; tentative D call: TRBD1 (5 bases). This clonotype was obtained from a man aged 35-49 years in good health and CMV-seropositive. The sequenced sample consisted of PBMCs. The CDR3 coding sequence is TGTGCCAGCATTAACCACCGGGACTCCAATCAGCCCCAGCATTTT. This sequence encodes CASINHRDSNQPQHF.